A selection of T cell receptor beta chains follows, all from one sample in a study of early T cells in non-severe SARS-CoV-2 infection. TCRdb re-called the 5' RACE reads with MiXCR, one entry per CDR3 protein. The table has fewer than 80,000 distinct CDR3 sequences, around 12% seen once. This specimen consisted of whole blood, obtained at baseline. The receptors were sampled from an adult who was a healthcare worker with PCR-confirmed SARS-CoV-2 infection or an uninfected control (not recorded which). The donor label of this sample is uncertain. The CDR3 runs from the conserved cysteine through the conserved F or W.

CASRREKGLGGELFF	TRBV19	TRBJ2-2
CASSQPDPLNTEAFF	TRBV6-6	TRBJ1-1
CAISEGTSGDEQFF	TRBV10-3	TRBJ2-1
CASSYWRPGQGAMSSGANVLTF	TRBV6-5	TRBJ2-6
CAISDAGTDTQYF	TRBV10-3	TRBJ2-3
CASSTDPTDTQYF	TRBV5-6	TRBJ2-3
CASSSPIGVAGTRADTQYF	TRBV9	TRBJ2-3
CASSVVGGTSGNTIYF	TRBV9	TRBJ1-3
CSAEGTSGGFTDTQYF	TRBV20-1	TRBJ2-3
CAIRATGTSGVTQYF	TRBV10-3	TRBJ2-3
CAIRRGADTGELFF	TRBV10-3	TRBJ2-2
CASSFSGNREFF	TRBV12-3/TRBV12-4	TRBJ2-1
CASSRGYSADRFYGYTF	TRBV6-6	TRBJ1-2